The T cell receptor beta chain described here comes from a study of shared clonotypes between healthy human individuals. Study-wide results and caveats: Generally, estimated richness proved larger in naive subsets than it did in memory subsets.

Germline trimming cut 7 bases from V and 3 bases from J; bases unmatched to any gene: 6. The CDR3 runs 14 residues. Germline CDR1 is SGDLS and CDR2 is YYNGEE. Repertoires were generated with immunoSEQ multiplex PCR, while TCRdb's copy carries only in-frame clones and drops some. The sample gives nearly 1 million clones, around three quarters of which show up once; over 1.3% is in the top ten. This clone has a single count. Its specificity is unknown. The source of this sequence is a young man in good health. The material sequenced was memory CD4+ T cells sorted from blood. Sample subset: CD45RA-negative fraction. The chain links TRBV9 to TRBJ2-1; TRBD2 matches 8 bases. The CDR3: CASSISGVYNEQFF. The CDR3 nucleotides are TGTGCCAGCTCTATTAGCGGGGTCTACAATGAGCAGTTCTTC.